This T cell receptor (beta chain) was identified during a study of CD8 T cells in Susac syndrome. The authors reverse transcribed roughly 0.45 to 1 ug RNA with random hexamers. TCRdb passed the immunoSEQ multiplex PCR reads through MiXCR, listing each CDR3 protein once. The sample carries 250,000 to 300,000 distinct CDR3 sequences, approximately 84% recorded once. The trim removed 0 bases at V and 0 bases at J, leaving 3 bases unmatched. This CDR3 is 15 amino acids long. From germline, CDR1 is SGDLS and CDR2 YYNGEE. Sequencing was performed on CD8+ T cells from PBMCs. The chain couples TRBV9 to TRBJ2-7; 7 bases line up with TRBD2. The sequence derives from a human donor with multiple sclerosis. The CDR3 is CASSVAGTTSYEQYF. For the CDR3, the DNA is TGTGCCAGCAGCGTAGCCGGGACTACCTCCTACGAGCAGTACTTC.